A selection of T cell receptor beta chains follows, all from one sample in a study of lymphopenia after photon versus proton radiotherapy. TCRdb keeps only in-frame clones here, not all; method: immunoSEQ multiplex PCR. The table shows some 55,000 clones, with over 70% occurring only once. Source: peripheral blood, taken from a patient treated with photon-based radiotherapy. The source is a man aged 50 to 59 with gastric cancer. CDR3s include the opening cysteine and the closing phenylalanine or tryptophan. The D gene is left open where the match is weak. Expanded clones get a size class; other rows say once, few or many, or leave the size out.

>NA|TRBJ2-7|TRBV9|NA
TGTGCCAGCAGCGTAAAAGCGACTCCCTACGAGCAGTACTTC
CASSVKATPYEQYF
>TRBD2|TRBJ2-2|TRBV7-7|NA
TGTGCAGTTAAGCGGGAGGGCATCACCGGGGAGCTGTTTTTT
CAVKREGITGELFF
>TRBD1|TRBJ2-7|TRBV7-9|NA
TGTGCCAGCAGCCCCGGGACAGGGGGGGGTTACGAGCAGTACTTC
CASSPGTGGGYEQYF
>NA|TRBJ1-1|TRBV5-1|NA
TGCGCCAGCAGCTTGGCACAGGGAGGACAGAACACTGAAGCTTTCTTT
CASSLAQGGQNTEAFF
>NA|TRBJ2-6|TRBV18|NA
TGTGCCAGCTCACCACGGGCAGGTGGGATCTCTGGGGCCAACGTCCTGACTTTC
CASSPRAGGISGANVLTF
>NA|TRBJ2-1|TRBV11-3|NA
TGTGCCAGCAGCTTAGGATGGGTGGATAGTCCCTCAGAGGACTACAATGAGCAGTTCTTC
CASSLGWVDSPSEDYNEQFF
>NA|TRBJ2-7|TRBV18|NA
TGTGCCAGCTCACCGCTGGACAGTTCCCTTAGTTCCTACGAGCAGTACTTC
CASSPLDSSLSSYEQYF
>NA|TRBJ2-3|TRBV28|NA
TGTGCCAGCAGTTTCCGCCGGAGCCATACGCAGTATTTT
CASSFRRSHTQYF
>NA|TRBJ1-3|TRBV4-3|NA
TGCGCCAGCAGCCTAGACGTAAGCAGCTCTGGAAACACCATATATTTT
CASSLDVSSSGNTIYF
>TRBD1|TRBJ1-2|TRBV5-4|NA
TGTGCCAGCAGCTTGGCCCGACAGGGGCTTGATGTCTATGGCTACACCTTC
CASSLARQGLDVYGYTF
>TRBD1|TRBJ1-2|TRBV28|NA
TGTGCCAGCAGTTTATTGGCAGGGGGCGCTGGCTACACCTTC
CASSLLAGGAGYTF
>NA|TRBJ1-1|TRBV14|NA
TGTGCCAGCAGCGGAGCGGGACATAGCCAGGTTGAAGCTTTCTTT
CASSGAGHSQVEAFF
>NA|TRBJ2-7|TRBV7-9|NA
TGTGCCAGCAGCTTATCGGAGGGGAACGAGCAGTACTTC
CASSLSEGNEQYF
>NA|TRBJ2-5|TRBV11-2|few
TGTGCCAGCAGCCTGGGGCATCAGAGGGAGGGGGTCCAGTACTTC
CASSLGHQREGVQYF
>NA|TRBJ2-7|TRBV27|few
TGTGCCAGCAGTTCTGCAGGGGAAGGTTACGAGCAGTACTTC
CASSSAGEGYEQYF
>NA|TRBJ1-4|TRBV6-1|many
TGTGCCAGCAGGAGTTCGGATTACGAAAAACTGTTTTTT
CASRSSDYEKLFF
>NA|TRBJ1-2|TRBV19|NA
TGTGCCAGTACCCTGTCTCCCCCGGGACAAACTATCTATGGCTACACCTTC
CASTLSPPGQTIYGYTF
>NA|TRBJ1-3|TRBV19|NA
TGTGCCAGTAGTGCGGGCCCTCATGGAAACACCATATATTTT
CASSAGPHGNTIYF
>NA|TRBJ2-5|TRBV7-9|NA
TGTGCCAGCAGCTTCCTGGCGGCACAAGAGACCCAGTACTTC
CASSFLAAQETQYF
>NA|TRBJ1-2|TRBV6-5|once
TGTGCCAGCAGTTACTCCTACAGGGCGGGCTATGGCTACACCTTC
CASSYSYRAGYGYTF
>NA|TRBJ1-1|TRBV28|NA
TGTGCCAGCAGTGTCATAACTGAAGCTTTCTTT
CASSVITEAFF
>NA|TRBJ2-2|TRBV15|few
TGTGCCACCAGCAACAAGGGGTGGGGCACCGGGGAGCTGTTTTTT
CATSNKGWGTGELFF
>TRBD1|TRBJ1-2|TRBV5-6|NA
TGTGCCAGCAGTCGGGACAGGGGTACTGGCTACACCTTC
CASSRDRGTGYTF
>TRBD1|TRBJ2-5|TRBV25-1|NA
TGTGCCAGCGGGAAGACAGGGGGTACTACCGGGACCCAGTACTTC
CASGKTGGTTGTQYF
>NA|TRBJ2-7|TRBV5-1|NA
TGCGCCAGCAGCCCCCACCCCGGGGCTAGCGCGACCTACGAGCAGTACTTC
CASSPHPGASATYEQYF
>TRBD1|TRBJ2-7|TRBV30|NA
TGTGCCTGGAGTCGGACAGGCTTGGGGGAGCAGTACTTC
CAWSRTGLGEQYF
>NA|TRBJ2-2|TRBV27|NA
TGTGCCAGCGGGAACGTGTTCGGGGAGCTGTTTTTT
CASGNVFGELFF
>NA|TRBJ2-7|TRBV6-5|NA
TGTGCCAGCCGCCAGAGTAACTCCTACGAGCAGTACTTC
CASRQSNSYEQYF
>TRBD1|TRBJ1-1|TRBV29-1|NA
TGCAGCGCTGGGGACAGTGAAGCTTTCTTT
CSAGDSEAFF
>NA|TRBJ1-2|TRBV4-1|few
TGCGCCAGCAGCCAAGCGGGACCGGGGGGGTATGGCTACACCTTC
CASSQAGPGGYGYTF
>NA|TRBJ2-5|TRBV6-1|NA
TGTGCCAGCAGTGAACAGGGCTGGGGGACCCAGTACTTC
CASSEQGWGTQYF